This is a list of T cell receptor beta chains from one sample in a study of T cell responses to AZD1222 COVID-19 vaccine. Method: immunoSEQ multiplex PCR; TCRdb's copy keeps in-frame clones and lacks some. The sample shows about 97,000 clones, 85% to 90% of them seen only once. Sequences were derived from peripheral blood, sampled on day 0 of AZD1222 vaccination. These TCRs come from an adult in good health. The CDR3 runs from the conserved cysteine through the conserved F or W.

>TRBV4-2|14
CASSQDTVRDTQYF
>TRBV7-2|15
CASSLGQGHYYEQYF
>TRBV28|15
CASSFRGSYTDTQYF
>TRBV5-4|15
CASSLHLSSYNEQFF
>TRBV29-1|12
CSASTGDTEAFF
>TRBV5-1|16
CASSFLGLAGDNEQFF
>TRBV6-5|15
CASRLGTDLPGELFF
>TRBV28|14
CASIDPRPGKAAFF
>TRBV5-4|14
CASSPRGSVYGYTF
>TRBV19|11
CASGVERGYTF
>TRBV25-1|16
CASSDTDRAGANVLTF
>TRBV7-3|15
CASSLGLAGGGEQFF
>TRBV30|13
CAWNRGLNTEAFF
>TRBV21-1|15
CASSKSSPGTDTQYF
>TRBV7-3|13
CASSLFQGTEAFF
>TRBV15|15
CATSREVGSYNEQFF
>TRBV7-2|16
CASSLERVTLSYEQYF
>TRBV19|15
CASSAQYDPGYGYTF
>TRBV15|17
CATSAGTGGSLNQPQHF
>TRBV6-5|11
CASSTNQPQHF
>TRBV7-2|13
CASSLGSRETQYF
>TRBV5-8|17
CASSLRRFGTLNREQYF
>TRBV28|14
CASSARSITDEQYF
>TRBV15|17
CATSKTPGLAGVNEQFF
>TRBV7-9|12
CASSLYESEQYF
>TRBV30|15
CAWSATGIANYGYTF
>TRBV30|12
CAWNRGPYEQYF
>TRBV10-3|15
CAISESTFGALGQYF
>TRBV9|16
CASSDERGVVLGGYTF
>TRBV30|13
CAWSGLAGQPQHF
>TRBV5-1|15
CASSPEGASGQPQHF